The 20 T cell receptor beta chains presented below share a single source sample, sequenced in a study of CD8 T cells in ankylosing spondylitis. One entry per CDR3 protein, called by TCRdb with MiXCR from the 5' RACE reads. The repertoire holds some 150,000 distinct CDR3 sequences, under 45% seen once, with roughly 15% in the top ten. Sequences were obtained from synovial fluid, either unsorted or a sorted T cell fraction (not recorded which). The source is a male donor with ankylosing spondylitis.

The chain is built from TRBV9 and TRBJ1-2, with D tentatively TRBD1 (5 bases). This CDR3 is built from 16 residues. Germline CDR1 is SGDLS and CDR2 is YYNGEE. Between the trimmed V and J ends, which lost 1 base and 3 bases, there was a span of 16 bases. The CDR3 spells CASSVRDRVHDYGYTF. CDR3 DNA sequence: TGTGCCAGCAGCGTAAGGGACCGGGTCCATGACTATGGCTACACCTTC. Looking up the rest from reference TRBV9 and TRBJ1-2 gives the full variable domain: DSGVTQTPKHLITATGQRVTLRCSPRSGDLSVYWYQQSLDQGLQFLIQYYNGEERAKGNILERFSAQQFPDLHSELNLSSLELGDSALYFCASSVRDRVHDYGYTFGSGTRLTVV.

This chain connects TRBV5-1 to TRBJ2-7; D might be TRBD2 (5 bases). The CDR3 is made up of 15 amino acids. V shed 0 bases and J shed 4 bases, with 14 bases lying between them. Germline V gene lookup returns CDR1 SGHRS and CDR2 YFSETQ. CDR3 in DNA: TGCGCCAGCAGCTTGGACCCCGGACTTTATTACGAGCAGTACTTC. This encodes CASSLDPGLYYEQYF.

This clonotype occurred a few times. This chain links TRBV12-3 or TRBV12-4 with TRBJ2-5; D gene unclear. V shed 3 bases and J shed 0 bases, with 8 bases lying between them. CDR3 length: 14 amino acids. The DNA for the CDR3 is TGTGCCAGCAGTTTCTCATTGTACCAAGAGACCCAGTACTTC. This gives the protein CASSFSLYQETQYF.

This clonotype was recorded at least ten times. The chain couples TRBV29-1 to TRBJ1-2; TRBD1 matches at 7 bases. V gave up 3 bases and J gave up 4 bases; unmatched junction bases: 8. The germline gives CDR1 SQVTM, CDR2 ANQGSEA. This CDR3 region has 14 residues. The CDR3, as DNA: TGCAGCGTTGAGTCGGGACAGAATCTCTATGGCTACACCTTC. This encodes CSVESGQNLYGYTF. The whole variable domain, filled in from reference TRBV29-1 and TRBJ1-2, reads SAVISQKPSRDICQRGTSLTIQCQVDSQVTMMFWYRQQPGQSLTLIATANQGSEATYESGFVIDKFPISRPNLTFSTLTVSNMSPEDSSIYLCSVESGQNLYGYTFGSGTRLTVV.

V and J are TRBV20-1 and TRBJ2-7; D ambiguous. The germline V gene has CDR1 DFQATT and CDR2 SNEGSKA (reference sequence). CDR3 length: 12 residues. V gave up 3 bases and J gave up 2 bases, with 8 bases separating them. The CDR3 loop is CSASVRTYEQYF. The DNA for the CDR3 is TGCAGTGCTAGTGTCAGAACCTACGAGCAGTACTTC.

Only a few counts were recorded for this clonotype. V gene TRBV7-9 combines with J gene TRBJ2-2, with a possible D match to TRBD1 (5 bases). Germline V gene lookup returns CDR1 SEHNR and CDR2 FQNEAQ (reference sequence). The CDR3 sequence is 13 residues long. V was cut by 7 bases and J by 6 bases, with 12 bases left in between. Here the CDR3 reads CASTSRVSGELFF. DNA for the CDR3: TGTGCCAGCACCAGCAGGGTATCCGGGGAGCTGTTTTTT.

CDR3 residues: CASSYGSNQPQHF. CDR3 DNA sequence: TGTGCCAGCAGTTACGGGAGCAATCAGCCCCAGCATTTT. The J gene is TRBJ1-5, the V gene TRBV6-5; D not resolved. Germline values: CDR1 MNHEY, CDR2 SVGAGI. The CDR3 sequence is 13 residues long. With 2 bases removed from V and 1 base from J, the gap between germline ends came to 3 bases.

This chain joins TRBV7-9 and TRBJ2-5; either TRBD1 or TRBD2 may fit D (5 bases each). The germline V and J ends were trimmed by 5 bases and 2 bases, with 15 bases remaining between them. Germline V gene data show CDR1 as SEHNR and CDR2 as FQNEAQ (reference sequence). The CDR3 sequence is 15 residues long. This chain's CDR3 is CASSVNLGPQETQYF. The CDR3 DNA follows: TGTGCCAGCAGCGTAAATTTGGGACCACAAGAGACCCAGTACTTC. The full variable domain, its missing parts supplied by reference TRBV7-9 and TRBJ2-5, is DTGVSQNPRHKITKRGQNVTFRCDPISEHNRLYWYRQTLGQGPEFLTYFQNEAQLEKSRLLSDRFSAERPKGSFSTLEIQRTEQGDSAMYLCASSVNLGPQETQYFGPGTRLLVL.

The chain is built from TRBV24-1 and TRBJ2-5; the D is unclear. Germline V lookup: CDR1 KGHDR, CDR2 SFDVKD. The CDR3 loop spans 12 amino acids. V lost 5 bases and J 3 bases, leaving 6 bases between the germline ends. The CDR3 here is CATSGWEETQYF. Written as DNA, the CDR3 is TGTGCCACCAGTGGGTGGGAAGAGACCCAGTACTTC.

The chain's CDR3 is CASSLSDRGRSSTEAFF. The CDR3 DNA reads as TGTGCCAGCAGCCTATCAGACAGGGGGAGGTCAAGCACTGAAGCTTTCTTT. This rearrangement joins TRBV7-9 to TRBJ1-1; 9 bases are shared with TRBD1. The CDR3 runs to 17 residues. Trimming at V came to 5 bases and at J to 4 bases, leaving 14 bases not matched to a gene. The germline V gene has CDR1 SEHNR and CDR2 FQNEAQ (reference sequence).

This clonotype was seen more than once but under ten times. The CDR3 region is CSARERKPESTGELFF. The CDR3 coding sequence is TGCAGTGCTAGAGAGCGGAAGCCGGAGTCCACCGGGGAGCTGTTTTTT. This chain connects TRBV20-1 to TRBJ2-2; D not certain. The CDR3 runs 16 residues. V was pared by 0 bases and J by 4 bases, with 15 bases between. Germline V gives CDR1 DFQATT, CDR2 SNEGSKA (reference sequence).

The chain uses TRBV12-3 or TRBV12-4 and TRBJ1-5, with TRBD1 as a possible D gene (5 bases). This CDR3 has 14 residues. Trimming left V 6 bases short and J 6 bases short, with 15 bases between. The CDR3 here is CASSLPGEVQPQHF. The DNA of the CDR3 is TGTGCCAGCAGCCTACCGGGGGAAGTTCAGCCCCAGCATTTT.

CDR3 sequence: CASSDIGQTNTEAFF. As DNA, the CDR3 is TGTGCCAGCAGTGACATTGGACAGACGAACACTGAAGCTTTCTTT. The chain joins TRBV2 to TRBJ1-1; a possible D gene is TRBD1 (6 bases). From germline, CDR1 is SNHLY and CDR2 FYNNEI. Trimming shortened V by 3 bases and J by 1 base, and 12 bases separated the two germline ends. The CDR3 loop spans 15 amino acids.

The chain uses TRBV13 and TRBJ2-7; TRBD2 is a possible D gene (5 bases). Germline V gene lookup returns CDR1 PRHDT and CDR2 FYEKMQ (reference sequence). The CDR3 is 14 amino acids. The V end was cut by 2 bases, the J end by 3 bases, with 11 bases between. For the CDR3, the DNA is TGTGCCAGCAGCTTAATGGGGAGAAGCTACGAGCAGTACTTC. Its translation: CASSLMGRSYEQYF.

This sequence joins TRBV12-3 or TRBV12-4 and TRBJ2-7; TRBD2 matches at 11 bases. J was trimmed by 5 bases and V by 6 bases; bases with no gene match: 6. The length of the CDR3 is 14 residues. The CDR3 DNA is TGTGCCAGCAGCACACCGGGACTAGCGGACGAGCAGTACTTC. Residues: CASSTPGLADEQYF.

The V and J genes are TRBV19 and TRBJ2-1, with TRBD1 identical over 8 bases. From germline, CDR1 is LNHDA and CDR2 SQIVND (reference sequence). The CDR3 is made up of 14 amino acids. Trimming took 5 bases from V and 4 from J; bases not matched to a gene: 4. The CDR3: CASSPGQEYNEQFF. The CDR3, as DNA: TGTGCCAGTAGTCCGGGACAGGAGTACAATGAGCAGTTCTTC. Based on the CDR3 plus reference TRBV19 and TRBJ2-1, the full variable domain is DGGITQSPKYLFRKEGQNVTLSCEQNLNHDAMYWYRQDPGQGLRLIYYSQIVNDFQKGDIAEGYSVSREKKESFPLTVTSAQKNPTAFYLCASSPGQEYNEQFFGPGTRLTVL.

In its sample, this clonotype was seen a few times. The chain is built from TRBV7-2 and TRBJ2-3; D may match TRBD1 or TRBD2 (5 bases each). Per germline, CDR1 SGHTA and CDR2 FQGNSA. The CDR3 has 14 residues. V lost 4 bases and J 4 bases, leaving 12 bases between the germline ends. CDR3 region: CASSWGGWADTQYF. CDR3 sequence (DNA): TGTGCCAGCAGCTGGGGCGGGTGGGCAGATACGCAGTATTTT.

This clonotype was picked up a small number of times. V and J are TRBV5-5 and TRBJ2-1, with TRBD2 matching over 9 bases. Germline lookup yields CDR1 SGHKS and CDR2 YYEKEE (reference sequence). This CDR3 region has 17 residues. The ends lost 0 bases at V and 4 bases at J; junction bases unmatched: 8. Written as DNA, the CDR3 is TGTGCCAGCAGCTTGGGAGTTGGGCTAGCGGGGTACAATGAGCAGTTCTTC. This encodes CASSLGVGLAGYNEQFF.

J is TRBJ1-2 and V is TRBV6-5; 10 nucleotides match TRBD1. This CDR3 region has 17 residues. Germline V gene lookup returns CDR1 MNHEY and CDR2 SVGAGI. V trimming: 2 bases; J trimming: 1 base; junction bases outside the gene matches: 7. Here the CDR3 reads CASSYPGQGFFNYGYTF. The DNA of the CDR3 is TGTGCCAGCAGTTACCCGGGACAGGGGTTTTTTAACTATGGCTACACCTTC.

The CDR3 nucleotides read TGCGCCAGCAGCCAACTACAGCCACCCGGAGGGGCTAAAGCCAAAAACATTCAGTACTTC. Translated: CASSQLQPPGGAKAKNIQYF. V usage is TRBV4-1 and J usage is TRBJ2-4; possibly TRBD2 for D (6 bases). This CDR3 has 20 amino acids. The germline V gene has CDR1 MGHRA and CDR2 YSYEKL. V was shortened by 2 bases and J by 0 bases, with 23 bases between the two germline ends.